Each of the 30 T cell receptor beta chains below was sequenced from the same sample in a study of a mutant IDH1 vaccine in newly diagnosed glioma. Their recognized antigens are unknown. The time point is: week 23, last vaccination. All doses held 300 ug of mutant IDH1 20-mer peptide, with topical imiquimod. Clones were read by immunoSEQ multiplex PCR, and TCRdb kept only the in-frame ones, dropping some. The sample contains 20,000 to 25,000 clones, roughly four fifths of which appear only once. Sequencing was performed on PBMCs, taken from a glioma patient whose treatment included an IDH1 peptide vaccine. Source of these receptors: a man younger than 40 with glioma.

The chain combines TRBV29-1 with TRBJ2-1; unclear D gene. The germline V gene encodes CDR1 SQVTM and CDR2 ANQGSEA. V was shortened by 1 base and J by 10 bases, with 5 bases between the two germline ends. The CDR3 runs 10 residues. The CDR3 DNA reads TGCAGCGTTGAAGCAGCCGAGCAGTTCTTC. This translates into CSVEAAEQFF.

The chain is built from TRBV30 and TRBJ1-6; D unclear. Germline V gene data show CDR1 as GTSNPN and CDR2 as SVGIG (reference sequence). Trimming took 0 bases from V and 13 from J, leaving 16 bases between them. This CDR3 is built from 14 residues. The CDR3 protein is CAWSVQGPLGPLHF. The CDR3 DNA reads TGTGCCTGGAGTGTACAAGGGCCTCTGGGGCCCCTCCACTTT.

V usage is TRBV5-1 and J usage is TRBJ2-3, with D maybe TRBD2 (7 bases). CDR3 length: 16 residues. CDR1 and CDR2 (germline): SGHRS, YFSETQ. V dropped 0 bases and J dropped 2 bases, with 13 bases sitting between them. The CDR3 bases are TGCGCCAGCAGCTTGGGGGGGGGACAAGACACAGATACGCAGTATTTT. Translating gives CASSLGGGQDTDTQYF. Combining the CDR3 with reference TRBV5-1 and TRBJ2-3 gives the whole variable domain KAGVTQTPRYLIKTRGQQVTLSCSPISGHRSVSWYQQTPGQGLQFLFEYFSETQRNKGNFPGRFSGRQFSNSRSEMNVSTLELGDSALYLCASSLGGGQDTDTQYFGPGTRLTVL.

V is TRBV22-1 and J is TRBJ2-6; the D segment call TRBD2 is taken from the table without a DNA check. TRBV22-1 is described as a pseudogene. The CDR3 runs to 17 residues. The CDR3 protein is CPGSRISEQSRANVLTF. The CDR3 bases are TGTCCTGGGAGTCGGATAAGCGAACAAAGTCGGGCCAACGTCCTGACTTTC.

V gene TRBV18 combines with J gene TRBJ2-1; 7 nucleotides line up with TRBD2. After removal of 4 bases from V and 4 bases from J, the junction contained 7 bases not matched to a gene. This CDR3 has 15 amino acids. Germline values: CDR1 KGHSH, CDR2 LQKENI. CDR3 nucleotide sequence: TGTGCCAGCTCACAAGCTAGCGGCGCGTACAATGAGCAGTTCTTC. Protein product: CASSQASGAYNEQFF.

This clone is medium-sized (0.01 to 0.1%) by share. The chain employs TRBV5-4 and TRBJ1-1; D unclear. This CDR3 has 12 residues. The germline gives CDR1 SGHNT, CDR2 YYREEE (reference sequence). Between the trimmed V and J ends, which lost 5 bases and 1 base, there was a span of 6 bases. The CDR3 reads CASRKENTEAFF. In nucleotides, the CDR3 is TGTGCCAGCAGAAAAGAGAACACTGAAGCTTTCTTT.

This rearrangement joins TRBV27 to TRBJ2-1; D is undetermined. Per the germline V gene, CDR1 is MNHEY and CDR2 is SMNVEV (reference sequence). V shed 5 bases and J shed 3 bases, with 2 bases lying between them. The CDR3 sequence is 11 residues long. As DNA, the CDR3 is TGTGCCAGCAGTCACTACAATGAGCAGTTCTTC. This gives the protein CASSHYNEQFF.

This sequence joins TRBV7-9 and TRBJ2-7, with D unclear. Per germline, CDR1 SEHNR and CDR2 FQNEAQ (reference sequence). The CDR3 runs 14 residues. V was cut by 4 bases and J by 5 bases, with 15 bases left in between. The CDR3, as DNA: TGTGCCAGCAGCTCCCGCCCCCAACCCCACGAGCAGTACTTC. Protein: CASSSRPQPHEQYF. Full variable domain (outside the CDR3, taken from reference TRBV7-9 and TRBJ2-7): DTGVSQNPRHKITKRGQNVTFRCDPISEHNRLYWYRQTLGQGPEFLTYFQNEAQLEKSRLLSDRFSAERPKGSFSTLEIQRTEQGDSAMYLCASSSRPQPHEQYFGPGTRLTVT.

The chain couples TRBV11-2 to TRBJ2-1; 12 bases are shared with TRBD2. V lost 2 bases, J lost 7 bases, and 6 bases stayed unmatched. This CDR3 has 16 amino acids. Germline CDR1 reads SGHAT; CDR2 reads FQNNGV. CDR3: CASSLTTSGRWNEQFF. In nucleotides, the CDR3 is TGTGCCAGCAGCTTAACCACTAGCGGGAGGTGGAATGAGCAGTTCTTC.

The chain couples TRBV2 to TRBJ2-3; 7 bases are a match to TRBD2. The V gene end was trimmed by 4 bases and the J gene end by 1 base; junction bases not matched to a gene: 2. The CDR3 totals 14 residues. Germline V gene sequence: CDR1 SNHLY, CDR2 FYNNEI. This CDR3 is CASSGAGGTDTQYF. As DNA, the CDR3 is TGTGCCAGCAGTGGCGCGGGGGGCACAGATACGCAGTATTTT. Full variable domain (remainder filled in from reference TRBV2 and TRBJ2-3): EPEVTQTPSHQVTQMGQEVILRCVPISNHLYFYWYRQILGQKVEFLVSFYNNEISEKSEIFDDQFSVERPDGSNFTLKIRSTKLEDSAMYFCASSGAGGTDTQYFGPGTRLTVL.

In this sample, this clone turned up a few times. The CDR3 DNA reads TGTGCCAGTAGCGGGGGACAGGAGCAAAGGAGGAAACTGTTTTTT. Translated: CASSGGQEQRRKLFF. The chain links TRBV19 to TRBJ1-4, with 8 nucleotides matching TRBD1. The CDR3 length is 15 residues. Trimming cost V 6 bases and J 11 bases; bases outside gene matches: 14. CDR1 LNHDA and CDR2 SQIVND come from the germline V gene (reference sequence).

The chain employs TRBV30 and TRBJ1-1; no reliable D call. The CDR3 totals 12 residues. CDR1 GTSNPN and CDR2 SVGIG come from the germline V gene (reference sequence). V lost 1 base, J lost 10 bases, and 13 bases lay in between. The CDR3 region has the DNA TGTGCCTGGAGTGCTATGGCGAGGAGAGCTTTCTTT. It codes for CAWSAMARRAFF.

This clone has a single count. The CDR3 loop is CASSLGVGRSDEQYF. CDR3 DNA sequence: TGTGCCAGCAGCTTAGGGGTAGGTCGGAGCGACGAGCAGTACTTC. V gene TRBV7-9 combines with J gene TRBJ2-7; D is unclear. The CDR3 runs to 15 residues. Germline CDR1 SEHNR, CDR2 FQNEAQ (reference sequence). Trimming stripped 1 base from V and 5 bases from J, with 15 bases between.

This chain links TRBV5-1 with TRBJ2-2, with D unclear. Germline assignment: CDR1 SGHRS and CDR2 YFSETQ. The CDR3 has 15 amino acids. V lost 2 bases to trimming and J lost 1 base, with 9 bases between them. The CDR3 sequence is CASSFAVGNTGELFF. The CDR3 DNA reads TGCGCCAGCAGCTTCGCGGTTGGGAACACCGGGGAGCTGTTTTTT.

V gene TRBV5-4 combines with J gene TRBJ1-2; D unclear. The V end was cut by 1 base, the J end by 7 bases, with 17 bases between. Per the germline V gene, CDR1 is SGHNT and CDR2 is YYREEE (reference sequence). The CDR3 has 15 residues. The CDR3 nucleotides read TGTGCCAGCAGCTTGCTTCCAACCCTCCTTGGTGGCTACACCTTC. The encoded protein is CASSLLPTLLGGYTF. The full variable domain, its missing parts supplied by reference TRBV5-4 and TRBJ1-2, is ETGVTQSPTHLIKTRGQQVTLRCSSQSGHNTVSWYQQALGQGPQFIFQYYREEENGRGNFPPRFSGLQFPNYSSELNVNALELDDSALYLCASSLLPTLLGGYTFGSGTRLTVV.

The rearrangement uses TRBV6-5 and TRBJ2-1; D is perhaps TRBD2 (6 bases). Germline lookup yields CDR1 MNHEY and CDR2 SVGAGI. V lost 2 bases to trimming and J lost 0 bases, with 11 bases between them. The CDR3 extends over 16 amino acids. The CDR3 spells CASSYDGGFSYNEQFF. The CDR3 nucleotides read TGTGCCAGCAGTTACGACGGGGGTTTCTCCTACAATGAGCAGTTCTTC.

CDR3 in DNA: TGCGCCAGCAGCCGTGACCTGGGACAACAACGGCCTAGCCCTACCACCGGGGAGCTGTTTTTT. This gives the protein CASSRDLGQQRPSPTTGELFF. The rearrangement links TRBV5-1 to TRBJ2-2; maybe TRBD1 (6 bases). The germline CDR1 and CDR2 sequences are SGHRS and YFSETQ. V lost 4 bases and J lost 4, with 32 bases in between. The CDR3 is made up of 21 amino acids.

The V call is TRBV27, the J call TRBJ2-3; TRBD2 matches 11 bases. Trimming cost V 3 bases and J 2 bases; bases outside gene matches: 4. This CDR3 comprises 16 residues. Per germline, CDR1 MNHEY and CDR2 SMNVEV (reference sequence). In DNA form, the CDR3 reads TGTGCCAGCAGTTTTACTAGCGGGAGCCCCACAGATACGCAGTATTTT. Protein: CASSFTSGSPTDTQYF.

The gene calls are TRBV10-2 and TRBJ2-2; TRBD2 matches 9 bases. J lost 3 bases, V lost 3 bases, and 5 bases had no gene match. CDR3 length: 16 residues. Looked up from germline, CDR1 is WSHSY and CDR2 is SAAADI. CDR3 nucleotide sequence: TGCGCCAGCAGTGAAGGGCGGGAGGGATACACCGGGGAGCTGTTTTTT. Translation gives CASSEGREGYTGELFF.

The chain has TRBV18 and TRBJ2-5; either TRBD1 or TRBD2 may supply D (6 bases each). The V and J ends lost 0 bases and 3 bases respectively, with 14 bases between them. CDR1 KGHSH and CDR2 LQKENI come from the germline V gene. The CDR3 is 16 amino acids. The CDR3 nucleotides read TGTGCCAGCTCACCACCGGGGGGCCCACGCGAAGAGACCCAGTACTTC. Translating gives CASSPPGGPREETQYF. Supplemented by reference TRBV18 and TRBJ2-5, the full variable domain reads NAGVMQNPRHLVRRRGQEARLRCSPMKGHSHVYWYRQLPEEGLKFMVYLQKENIIDESGMPKERFSAEFPKEGPSILRIQQVVRGDSAAYFCASSPPGGPREETQYFGPGTRLLVL.

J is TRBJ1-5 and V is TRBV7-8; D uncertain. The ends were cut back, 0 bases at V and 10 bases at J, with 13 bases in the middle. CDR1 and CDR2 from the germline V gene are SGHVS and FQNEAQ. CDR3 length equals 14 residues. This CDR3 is CASSLAASFRPQHF. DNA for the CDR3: TGTGCCAGCAGCTTAGCGGCCAGTTTTCGACCCCAGCATTTT.

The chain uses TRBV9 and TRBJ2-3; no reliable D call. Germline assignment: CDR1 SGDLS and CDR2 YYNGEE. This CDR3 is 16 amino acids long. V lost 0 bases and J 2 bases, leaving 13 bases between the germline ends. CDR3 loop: CASSVGSWKYTDTQYF. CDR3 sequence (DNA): TGTGCCAGCAGCGTAGGGAGTTGGAAATACACAGATACGCAGTATTTT.

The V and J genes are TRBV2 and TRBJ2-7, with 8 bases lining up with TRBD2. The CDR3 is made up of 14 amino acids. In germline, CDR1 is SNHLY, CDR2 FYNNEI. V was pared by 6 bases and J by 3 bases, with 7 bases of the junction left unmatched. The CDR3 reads CASSLTSVSYEQYF. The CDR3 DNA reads TGTGCCAGCAGCCTGACTAGCGTTAGCTACGAGCAGTACTTC.

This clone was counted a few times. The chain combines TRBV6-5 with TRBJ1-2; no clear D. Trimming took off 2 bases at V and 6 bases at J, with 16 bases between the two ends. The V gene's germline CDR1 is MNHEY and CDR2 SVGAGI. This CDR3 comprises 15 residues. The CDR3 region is CASSYGPGSLNGYTF. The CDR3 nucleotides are TGTGCCAGCAGTTACGGGCCCGGGTCCTTAAATGGCTACACCTTC.

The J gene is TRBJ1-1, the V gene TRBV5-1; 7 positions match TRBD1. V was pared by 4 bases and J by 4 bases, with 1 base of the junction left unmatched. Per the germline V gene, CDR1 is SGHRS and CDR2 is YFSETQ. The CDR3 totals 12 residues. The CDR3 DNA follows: TGCGCCAGCAGCCGGGACAGCACTGAAGCTTTCTTT. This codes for CASSRDSTEAFF.

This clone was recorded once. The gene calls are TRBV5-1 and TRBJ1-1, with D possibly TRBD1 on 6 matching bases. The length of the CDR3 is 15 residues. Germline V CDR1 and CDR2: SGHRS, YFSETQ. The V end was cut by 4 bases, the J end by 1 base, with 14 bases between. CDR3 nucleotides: TGCGCCAGCAGCCCGGGCGGGGGCCCGAACACTGAAGCTTTCTTT. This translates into CASSPGGGPNTEAFF.

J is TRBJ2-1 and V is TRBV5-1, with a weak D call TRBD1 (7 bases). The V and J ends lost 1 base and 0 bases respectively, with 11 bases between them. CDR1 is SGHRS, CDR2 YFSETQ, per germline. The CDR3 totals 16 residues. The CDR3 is CASSLLQGGSYNEQFF. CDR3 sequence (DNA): TGCGCCAGCAGCTTGCTGCAGGGGGGCTCCTACAATGAGCAGTTCTTC.

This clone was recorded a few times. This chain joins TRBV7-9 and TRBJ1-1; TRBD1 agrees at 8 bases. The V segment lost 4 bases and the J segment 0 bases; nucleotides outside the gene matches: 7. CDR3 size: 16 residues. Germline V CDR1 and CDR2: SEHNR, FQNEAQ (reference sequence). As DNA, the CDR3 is TGTGCCAGCAGCTGGGGACAGGAACCTTTGAACACTGAAGCTTTCTTT. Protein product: CASSWGQEPLNTEAFF.

Here the CDR3 reads CAWSAGLYGYTF. The CDR3 DNA sequence: TGTGCCTGGAGTGCGGGACTCTATGGCTACACCTTC. The V and J genes are TRBV30 and TRBJ1-2; a weak D match, TRBD1 (5 bases). Looked up from germline, CDR1 is GTSNPN and CDR2 is SVGIG (reference sequence). The length of the CDR3 is 12 residues. Trimming shortened V by 1 base and J by 4 bases, and 7 bases separated the two germline ends.

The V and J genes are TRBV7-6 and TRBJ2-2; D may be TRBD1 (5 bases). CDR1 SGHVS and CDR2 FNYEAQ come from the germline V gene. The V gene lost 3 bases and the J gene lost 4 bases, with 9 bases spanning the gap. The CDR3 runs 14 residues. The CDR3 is CASSLAGPTGELFF. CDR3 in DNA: TGTGCCAGCAGCTTGGCAGGGCCCACCGGGGAGCTGTTTTTT.